A selection of T cell receptor beta chains follows, all from one sample in a study of Ad26.COV2.S vaccination and SARS-CoV-2 variants. Measured with immunoSEQ multiplex PCR; TCRdb has only the in-frame clones, and not every one. The sample carries 350,000 to 500,000 clones, approximately 92% recorded once. Sequencing used peripheral blood, obtained in a trial of Ad26.COV2.S vaccine versus placebo. These TCRs come from a person between 18 and 65 years old who received the Ad26.COV2.S COVID-19 vaccine or a placebo. CDR3s include the opening cysteine and the closing phenylalanine or tryptophan. D genes are given only for firm matches. Rows may omit the clone size; those that give it use once, few, many or a size class.

TRBJ2-1 once TRBV30 TRBD2 CAWSVRGSGTEQFF TGTGCCTGGAGTGTACGGGGAAGCGGGACTGAGCAGTTCTTC
TRBJ2-7 NA TRBV28 NA CASSSIRGLKWYEQYF TGTGCCAGCAGTTCCATCCGGGGCCTTAAGTGGTACGAGCAGTACTTC
TRBJ2-7 NA TRBV27 TRBD2 CASTEAPSGRIYEQYF TGTGCCAGCACCGAGGCCCCTAGCGGGAGAATTTACGAGCAGTACTTC
TRBJ2-2 NA TRBV13 NA CASSRIGRSNTGELFF TGTGCCAGCAGCCGTATAGGCAGGTCGAACACCGGGGAGCTGTTTTTT
TRBJ2-7 few TRBV5-6 NA CASSSGDPYEQYF TGTGCCAGCAGCTCGGGCGATCCCTACGAGCAGTACTTC
TRBJ1-5 NA TRBV4-2 NA CASSPGQNQPQHF TGTGCCAGCAGCCCTGGACAGAATCAGCCCCAGCATTTT
TRBJ1-1 once TRBV28 NA CASSFVGPNTEAFF TGTGCCAGCAGTTTCGTGGGACCGAACACTGAAGCTTTCTTT
TRBJ1-6 NA TRBV5-6 NA CASSLGAVGYNSPLHF TGTGCCAGCAGCTTGGGAGCAGTTGGGTATAATTCACCCCTCCACTTT
TRBJ2-5 once TRBV5-1 TRBD2 CASSLVWEGETQYF TGCGCCAGCAGCTTGGTATGGGAGGGAGAGACCCAGTACTTC
TRBJ1-5 NA TRBV24-1 NA CATSDLAGDQPQHF TGTGCCACCAGTGATTTAGCAGGGGATCAGCCCCAGCATTTT
TRBJ1-5 NA TRBV4-3 NA CASSQDGVSNQPQHF TGCGCCAGCAGCCAAGATGGAGTTAGCAATCAGCCCCAGCATTTT
TRBJ1-4 NA TRBV5-1 NA CASSRRGLDEKLFF TGCGCCAGCAGCCGTAGGGGTTTGGATGAAAAACTGTTTTTT
TRBJ2-1 few TRBV7-9 TRBD2 CAIAGEPNEQFF TGTGCAATAGCGGGGGAACCTAATGAGCAGTTCTTC
TRBJ1-1 NA TRBV12-2 NA CASRFGFELMGPNTEAFF TGTGCAAGTCGCTTCGGATTTGAGTTGATGGGCCCGAACACTGAAGCTTTCTTT
TRBJ1-4 once TRBV25-1 NA CASARGGNEKLFF TGTGCCAGCGCACGGGGGGGTAATGAAAAACTGTTTTTT
TRBJ1-1 NA TRBV6-5 NA CASSPSEGNTEAFF TGTGCCAGCAGTCCCTCGGAGGGGAACACTGAAGCTTTCTTT
TRBJ1-2 NA TRBV7-9 TRBD1 CASSLEQGAQGYTF TGTGCCAGCAGCTTAGAGCAGGGGGCGCAAGGCTACACCTTC
TRBJ2-1 NA TRBV7-2 NA CASSRLGGVTYNEQFF TGTGCCAGCAGCCGTCTCGGAGGGGTTACCTACAATGAGCAGTTCTTC
TRBJ2-1 NA TRBV7-2 TRBD2 CASSLGLAGAYNEQFF TGTGCCAGCAGCTTAGGGCTAGCGGGAGCCTACAATGAGCAGTTCTTC
TRBJ1-5 NA TRBV19 NA CASSMGYNQPQHF TGTGCCAGTAGTATGGGGTACAATCAGCCCCAGCATTTT
TRBJ2-7 NA TRBV5-5 NA CASSTDRSYEQYF TGTGCCAGCAGCACGGACAGATCCTACGAGCAGTACTTC
TRBJ2-1 few TRBV7-6 TRBD2 CASSLALSGRAAEQFF TGTGCCAGCAGCTTAGCGCTCAGCGGGAGGGCCGCCGAGCAGTTCTTC
TRBJ1-2 once TRBV24-1 NA CATSEYKDYGYTF TGTGCCACCAGTGAATACAAGGATTATGGCTACACCTTC
TRBJ1-5 NA TRBV6-1 NA CASSESRGGNQPQHF TGTGCCAGCAGTGAATCCAGGGGAGGCAATCAGCCCCAGCATTTT
TRBJ1-3 few TRBV19 NA CASSTLPLGMLTGNTIYF TGTGCCAGTAGTACCCTCCCACTGGGGATGTTAACTGGAAACACCATATATTTT